Below are 22 T cell receptor beta chains sequenced from a single sample in a study of vaccination effects on CD4 cells after COVID-19 (dated by TCRdb to between 2021 and 2022). The ViraFEST assay stimulated PBMC with viral peptide pools and then used TCR sequencing to identify antigen-specific CD4+ T cell clonotypes by expansion. After more than 9 days of culture, CD4+ T cells were isolated with the EasySep CD4+ T cell isolation kit. Convalescent patients had PCR-confirmed SARS-CoV-2 infection between March and December 2020, before Alpha, Beta and Delta variants emerged in the United States. Their recognized antigens are unknown. Library construction relied on the immunoSEQ multiplex PCR assay. TCRdb limited this immuneACCESS table to in-frame rearrangements with V and J called. A share of clones is missing; checked studies link under half to unresolved V genes, and the rest is unexplained. The sample records 20,000 to 30,000 clones, roughly 77% of which are singletons. Roughly 21% of the sample is taken by the ten largest.

Sequenced material: CD4+ T cells from PBMCs cultured with HCoV-NL63 spike peptides, taken before COVID-19 vaccination. Reading the label with the study, this specimen's cell subset or site is: HCoV-NL63 spike overlapping peptide pool stimulation. The source of these receptors is a human donor who had a prior SARS-CoV-2 infection.

V usage is TRBV7-3 and J usage is TRBJ2-7, with D perhaps being TRBD1 or TRBD2 (5 bases each). V lost 6 bases and J 2 bases, leaving 17 bases between the germline ends. The germline V gene has CDR1 SGHTA and CDR2 FQGTGA. This CDR3 is built from 15 residues. CDR3 protein: CASRSTGTAAYEQYF. The CDR3 nucleotides are TGTGCCAGCAGGTCTACCGGGACGGCGGCCTACGAGCAGTACTTC.

The rearrangement links TRBV4-1 to TRBJ1-5; the D gene is possibly TRBD1 (5 bases). The CDR3 has 16 residues. Trimming shortened V by 0 bases and J by 3 bases, and 12 bases separated the two germline ends. CDR1 and CDR2 (germline): MGHRA, YSYEKL. The CDR3 DNA sequence: TGCGCCAGCAGCCAAGATGGGGCTGTTTACAATCAGCCCCAGCATTTT. Amino acid sequence: CASSQDGAVYNQPQHF.

This chain connects TRBV11-2 to TRBJ2-7, with 8 bases matching TRBD2. The germline V gene encodes CDR1 SGHAT and CDR2 FQNNGV. J was trimmed by 0 bases and V by 6 bases; bases with no gene match: 10. The CDR3 totals 16 residues. CDR3 nucleotides: TGTGCCAGCAGAAGGTTGCGCGGGAGGAGCTCCTACGAGCAGTACTTC. Protein product: CASRRLRGRSSYEQYF.

This chain joins TRBV5-5 and TRBJ1-2, with D maybe TRBD1 (5 bases). The CDR3 has 15 amino acids. Germline V gene lookup returns CDR1 SGHKS and CDR2 YYEKEE (reference sequence). Between the trimmed V and J ends, which lost 3 bases and 5 bases, there was a span of 17 bases. The DNA for the CDR3 is TGTGCCAGCAGCTCCCTTCCAAGGGGAGGGTATGGCTACACCTTC. Its translation is CASSSLPRGGYGYTF.

The rearrangement joins TRBV5-1 to TRBJ1-3; maybe TRBD1 (5 bases). Germline loops: CDR1 SGHRS, CDR2 YFSETQ. The CDR3 is made up of 15 amino acids. Between the trimmed V and J ends, which lost 5 bases and 0 bases, there was a span of 12 bases. Here the CDR3 reads CASRVDSYSGNTIYF. The CDR3 bases are TGCGCCAGCAGAGTTGACAGCTACTCTGGAAACACCATATATTTT.

The gene calls are TRBV28 and TRBJ1-6, with D maybe TRBD1 (6 bases). The CDR3 has 15 residues. Trimming took 6 bases from V and 8 from J, leaving 17 bases between them. Per germline, CDR1 MDHEN and CDR2 SYDVKM. The CDR3: CASRYSTGGDSPLHF. DNA of the CDR3: TGTGCCAGCAGATATTCGACAGGAGGAGATTCACCCCTCCACTTT. Based on the CDR3 plus reference TRBV28 and TRBJ1-6, the full variable domain is DVKVTQSSRYLVKRTGEKVFLECVQDMDHENMFWYRQDPGLGLRLIYFSYDVKMKEKGDIPEGYSVSREKKERFSLILESASTNQTSMYLCASRYSTGGDSPLHFGNGTRLTVT.

This clone occurred a few times. This chain connects TRBV5-6 to TRBJ2-5; D unclear. Germline V gene sequence: CDR1 SGHDT, CDR2 YYEEEE. The V end lost 1 base, the J end lost 1 base, and 8 bases lay between the germline ends. The CDR3 covers 14 residues. The CDR3 here is CASSLWAVQETQYF. In DNA form, the CDR3 reads TGTGCCAGCAGCTTGTGGGCAGTCCAAGAGACCCAGTACTTC.

The chain links TRBV5-1 to TRBJ2-2; possibly TRBD1 for D (6 bases). CDR1 and CDR2 (germline): SGHRS, YFSETQ. V lost 4 bases, J lost 3 bases, and 16 bases lay in between. The CDR3 is made up of 16 amino acids. The CDR3, as DNA: TGCGCCAGCAGCCCGCCACTGGCAGGGGACACCGGGGAGCTGTTTTTT. Protein sequence: CASSPPLAGDTGELFF. The variable domain in full, completed from reference TRBV5-1 and TRBJ2-2, reads KAGVTQTPRYLIKTRGQQVTLSCSPISGHRSVSWYQQTPGQGLQFLFEYFSETQRNKGNFPGRFSGRQFSNSRSEMNVSTLELGDSALYLCASSPPLAGDTGELFFGEGSRLTVL.

The chain is built from TRBV19 and TRBJ2-7; 10 bases match TRBD1. Per germline, CDR1 LNHDA and CDR2 SQIVND (reference sequence). The J segment lost 3 bases and the V segment lost 3 bases, leaving 11 bases of the junction unmatched. CDR3 length: 17 amino acids. This CDR3 reads CASSIRSPGQGNYEQYF. The CDR3 DNA reads TGTGCCAGTAGTATCCGAAGCCCGGGACAGGGGAACTACGAGCAGTACTTC.

The rearrangement links TRBV6-5 to TRBJ1-3; D call uncertain. V lost 4 bases and J 0 bases, leaving 7 bases between the germline ends. The CDR3 is 14 amino acids. Germline V lookup: CDR1 MNHEY, CDR2 SVGAGI. The CDR3 reads CASSSVISGNTIYF. The CDR3 nucleotides read TGTGCCAGCAGTTCAGTTATCTCTGGAAACACCATATATTTT.

The V call is TRBV19, the J call TRBJ2-1; TRBD2 matches at 9 bases. Germline V gives CDR1 LNHDA, CDR2 SQIVND (reference sequence). Unmatched junction bases numbered 13, after V lost 7 bases and J lost 9 bases. The CDR3 has 15 residues. CDR3 loop: CASNRLAGSRSEQFF. CDR3 bases: TGTGCCAGTAACCGCCTAGCGGGGTCCCGGAGTGAGCAGTTCTTC.

The chain carries TRBV5-1 and TRBJ2-1; 11 nucleotides align to TRBD2. With V trimmed by 4 bases and J by 10 bases, 13 bases remained unmatched. The CDR3 has 16 residues. Germline V lookup: CDR1 SGHRS, CDR2 YFSETQ. Here the CDR3 reads CASSASGTSGMGEQFF. DNA of the CDR3: TGCGCCAGCAGCGCATCCGGGACTAGCGGAATGGGGGAGCAGTTCTTC.

The CDR3 coding sequence is TGTGCCAGCAGCTTAGGTCTGCAAGAGACCCAGTACTTC. Its translation is CASSLGLQETQYF. The J gene is TRBJ2-5, the V gene TRBV7-8; D gene uncertain. The CDR3 is 13 residues long. V lost 1 base, J lost 2 bases, and 5 bases lay in between. Germline V CDR1 and CDR2: SGHVS, FQNEAQ.

The V gene is TRBV7-8, the J gene TRBJ2-7; tentatively, D is TRBD2 (6 bases). This CDR3 has 15 amino acids. Trimming took 3 bases from V and 2 from J, leaving 14 bases between them. Germline CDR1 SGHVS, CDR2 FQNEAQ. The DNA for the CDR3 is TGTGCCAGCAGCTTTGCGGGACCGACGCCCTACGAGCAGTACTTC. Translating it yields CASSFAGPTPYEQYF.

The V gene is TRBV7-8, the J gene TRBJ2-5; 9 nucleotides align to TRBD2. Germline CDR1 SGHVS, CDR2 FQNEAQ. The CDR3 loop spans 16 amino acids. V was pared by 2 bases and J by 6 bases, with 10 bases of the junction left unmatched. In DNA form, the CDR3 reads TGTGCCAGCAGCTTAATAGCGGGGGTAGTTAAAAAGACCCAGTACTTC. It encodes CASSLIAGVVKKTQYF. The full variable domain, its missing parts supplied by reference TRBV7-8 and TRBJ2-5, is GAGVSQSPRYKVAKRGQDVALRCDPISGHVSLFWYQQALGQGPEFLTYFQNEAQLDKSGLPSDRFFAERPEGSVSTLKIQRTQQEDSAVYLCASSLIAGVVKKTQYFGPGTRLLVL.

This clone was picked up a small number of times. V and J are TRBV5-1 and TRBJ2-7; D gene ambiguous. With 1 base removed from V and 0 bases from J, the gap between germline ends came to 11 bases. Germline CDR1 reads SGHRS; CDR2 reads YFSETQ. The CDR3 has 15 residues. The CDR3 DNA follows: TGCGCCAGCAGCTTGTCCACCCCTGGCTCCTACGAGCAGTACTTC. It is translated as CASSLSTPGSYEQYF. The whole variable domain, filled in from reference TRBV5-1 and TRBJ2-7, reads KAGVTQTPRYLIKTRGQQVTLSCSPISGHRSVSWYQQTPGQGLQFLFEYFSETQRNKGNFPGRFSGRQFSNSRSEMNVSTLELGDSALYLCASSLSTPGSYEQYFGPGTRLTVT.

V usage is TRBV5-6 and J usage is TRBJ2-7, with a weak D call TRBD1 (6 bases). Germline-derived CDR1 and CDR2 are SGHDT and YYEEEE. Trimming took off 2 bases at V and 3 bases at J, with 12 bases between the two ends. The CDR3 has 14 amino acids. The CDR3: CASSLDRSIYEQYF. The CDR3 DNA follows: TGTGCCAGCAGCTTAGACAGGAGCATCTACGAGCAGTACTTC.

The J gene is TRBJ1-2, the V gene TRBV3-1 (or the pseudogene TRBV3-2); D may be TRBD1 (6 bases). CDR3 length equals 15 residues. Germline V gives CDR1 LGHDT, CDR2 YNNKEL (reference sequence). V lost 1 base and J 3 bases, leaving 12 bases between the germline ends. The CDR3 DNA is TGTGCCAGCAGCCAAGCTCCGGGGGCCGACTATGGCTACACCTTC. Residues: CASSQAPGADYGYTF.

This clone appeared a few times. The rearrangement uses TRBV5-1 and TRBJ2-3; D call uncertain. The V gene lost 0 bases and the J gene lost 8 bases, with 10 bases spanning the gap. The CDR3 is 13 residues long. The germline gives CDR1 SGHRS, CDR2 YFSETQ. CDR3 DNA sequence: TGCGCCAGCAGCTTGGTTGGTGTTGGTACGCAGTATTTT. This translates into CASSLVGVGTQYF.

This chain connects TRBV7-8 to TRBJ1-4; the D gene is possibly TRBD1 (5 bases). The V gene's germline CDR1 is SGHVS and CDR2 FQNEAQ. V was trimmed by 5 bases and J by 4 bases, leaving 14 bases between them. The CDR3 totals 15 residues. CDR3 residues: CASSTGTDYNEKLFF. In DNA form, the CDR3 reads TGTGCCAGCAGCACCGGGACGGACTATAATGAAAAACTGTTTTTT.

The chain carries TRBV27 and TRBJ2-7; 8 nucleotides line up with TRBD1. CDR3 length equals 16 residues. Germline trimming cut 5 bases from V and 1 base from J; bases unmatched to any gene: 10. The germline gives CDR1 MNHEY, CDR2 SMNVEV (reference sequence). CDR3 bases: TGTGCCAGCAGTACCCTTCCGGGACAGGTATCCTACGAGCAGTACTTC. Protein sequence: CASSTLPGQVSYEQYF.

The chain carries TRBV5-1 and TRBJ2-2; 9 bases agree with TRBD1. The V gene end was trimmed by 0 bases and the J gene end by 1 base; junction bases not matched to a gene: 7. The CDR3 covers 18 residues. Germline CDR1 reads SGHRS; CDR2 reads YFSETQ. The CDR3 region has the DNA TGCGCCAGCAGCTTGGTACCCCCGGGACAGGGGAACACCGGGGAGCTGTTTTTT. Translation gives CASSLVPPGQGNTGELFF.